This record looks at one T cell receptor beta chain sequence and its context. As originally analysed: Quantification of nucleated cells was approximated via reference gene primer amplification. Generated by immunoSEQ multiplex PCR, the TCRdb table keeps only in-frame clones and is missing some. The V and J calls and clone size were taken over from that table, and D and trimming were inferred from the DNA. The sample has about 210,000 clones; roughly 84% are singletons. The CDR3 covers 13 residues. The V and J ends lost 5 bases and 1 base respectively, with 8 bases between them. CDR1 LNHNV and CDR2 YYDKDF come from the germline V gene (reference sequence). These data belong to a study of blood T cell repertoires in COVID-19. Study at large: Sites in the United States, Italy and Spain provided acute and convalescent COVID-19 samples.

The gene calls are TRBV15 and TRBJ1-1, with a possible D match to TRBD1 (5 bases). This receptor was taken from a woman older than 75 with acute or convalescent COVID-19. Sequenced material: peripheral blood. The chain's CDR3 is CATSVDRNTEAFF. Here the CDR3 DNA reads TGTGCCACCAGCGTCGACAGGAACACTGAAGCTTTCTTT.